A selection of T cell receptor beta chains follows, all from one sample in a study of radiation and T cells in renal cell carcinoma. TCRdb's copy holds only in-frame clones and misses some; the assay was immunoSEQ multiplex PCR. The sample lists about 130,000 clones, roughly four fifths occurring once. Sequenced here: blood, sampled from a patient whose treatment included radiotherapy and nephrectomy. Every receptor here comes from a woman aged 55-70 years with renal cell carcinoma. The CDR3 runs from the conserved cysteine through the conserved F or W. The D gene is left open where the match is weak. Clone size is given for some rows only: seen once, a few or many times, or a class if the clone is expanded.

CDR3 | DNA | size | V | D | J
CASSDGQVRETQYF | TGTGCCAGCAGTGACGGACAGGTCAGGGAGACCCAGTACTTC | once | TRBV28 | TRBD1 | TRBJ2-5
CASSIDHGTTNEKLFF | TGTGCCAGTAGTATAGATCACGGTACAACTAATGAAAAACTGTTTTTT | - | TRBV19 | - | TRBJ1-4
CASSPLAGGPSNEQFF | TGTGCCAGCAGCCCGTTAGCGGGAGGGCCCTCGAATGAGCAGTTCTTC | - | TRBV4-2 | TRBD2 | TRBJ2-1
CATASGASGGGETQYF | TGTGCCACGGCCTCAGGGGCTAGCGGGGGCGGAGAGACCCAGTACTTC | - | TRBV28 | TRBD2 | TRBJ2-5
CSVRDTVGRKGYTF | TGCAGCGTGAGGGACACGGTGGGTAGGAAGGGCTACACCTTC | - | TRBV29-1 | - | TRBJ1-2
CASTPGGVSSYEQYF | TGTGCCAGCACCCCCGGAGGGGTGAGCTCCTACGAGCAGTACTTC | - | TRBV5-6 | - | TRBJ2-7
CASSLPRERQFF | TGTGCCAGCAGCTTACCCCGGGAGAGACAGTTCTTC | - | TRBV5-6 | - | TRBJ2-1
CASSSRTAHTEAFF | TGTGCCAGCAGCTCACGGACAGCACACACTGAAGCTTTCTTT | few | TRBV7-9 | - | TRBJ1-1
CASSPQGAGETQYF | TGTGCCAGTAGTCCTCAGGGGGCCGGGGAGACCCAGTACTTC | - | TRBV19 | TRBD1 | TRBJ2-5
CASSFEGLGEYEQYF | TGTGCCAGCAGCTTCGAGGGTTTAGGAGAATACGAGCAGTACTTC | - | TRBV5-4 | - | TRBJ2-7
CASSSDRPSGQPQHF | TGTGCCAGCAGCTCGGACAGGCCTTCGGGGCAGCCCCAGCATTTT | - | TRBV7-9 | TRBD1 | TRBJ1-5
CASSLVGQGIDTIYF | TGTGCCAGCAGCTTAGTCGGACAGGGTATCGACACCATATATTTT | - | TRBV7-2 | TRBD1 | TRBJ1-3
CSVEGNRPGDGYTF | TGCAGCGTTGAAGGGAACAGGCCCGGGGATGGCTACACCTTC | - | TRBV29-1 | - | TRBJ1-2
CASSQDLSGWGTEAFF | TGCGCCAGCAGCCAAGATCTTAGTGGTTGGGGCACTGAAGCTTTCTTT | few | TRBV4-3 | - | TRBJ1-1
CASIRGPSGGYTF | TGTGCCAGCATACGGGGGCCTTCAGGGGGCTACACCTTC | - | TRBV6-5 | - | TRBJ1-2
CASSFYAVDHGSNQPQHF | TGTGCCAGCAGTTTTTATGCGGTGGACCATGGGAGCAATCAGCCCCAGCATTTT | - | TRBV28 | - | TRBJ1-5
CASSQTGVTEAFF | TGCGCCAGCAGCCAAACAGGGGTTACTGAAGCTTTCTTT | - | TRBV5-1 | TRBD1 | TRBJ1-1
CAWTDFGPLAKNIQYF | TGTGCCTGGACCGACTTCGGGCCCCTAGCCAAAAACATTCAGTACTTC | - | TRBV30 | - | TRBJ2-4
CASSKGGIGEGGYTF | TGTGCCAGCAGCAAGGGAGGTATAGGGGAAGGCGGCTACACCTTC | - | TRBV7-9 | - | TRBJ1-2
CASSLAGTGPDTQYF | TGTGCCAGCAGCTTGGCGGGGACAGGGCCAGATACGCAGTATTTT | - | TRBV5-4 | TRBD1 | TRBJ2-3
CASSPSAASNQPQHF | TGTGCCAGCTCACCATCGGCCGCGAGTAATCAGCCCCAGCATTTT | once | TRBV18 | - | TRBJ1-5
CASSPGGGRTEAFF | TGTGCCAGCAGCCCTGGAGGGGGAAGGACTGAAGCTTTCTTT | once | TRBV9 | - | TRBJ1-1
CASSPGGATNEKLFF | TGCGCCAGCAGCCCCGGGGGTGCAACTAATGAAAAACTGTTTTTT | - | TRBV4-3 | - | TRBJ1-4
CASSLGPSEQFF | TGTGCCAGCAGCTTGGGACCCTCGGAGCAGTTCTTC | - | TRBV5-4 | - | TRBJ2-1
CASEDRGNGYTF | TGTGCCAGCGAGGACAGGGGTAATGGCTACACCTTC | few | TRBV6-1 | TRBD1 | TRBJ1-2
CASSGQGDAPLHF | TGTGCCAGTAGCGGACAGGGTGATGCACCCCTCCACTTT | once | TRBV19 | TRBD1 | TRBJ1-6
CASSYSGTPGQETQYF | TGTGCCAGCAGTTACTCCGGGACCCCGGGACAAGAGACCCAGTACTTC | - | TRBV6-5 | - | TRBJ2-5
CAISEVAVNTEAFF | TGTGCCATCAGTGAGGTGGCGGTGAACACTGAAGCTTTCTTT | - | TRBV10-3 | - | TRBJ1-1
CASQTGGSGNTIYF | TGCGCCAGCCAAACAGGGGGCTCTGGAAACACCATATATTTT | - | TRBV5-1 | TRBD1 | TRBJ1-3
CASSSLSGATDTQYF | TGCGCCAGCAGCTCTCTTAGCGGGGCCACAGATACGCAGTATTTT | - | TRBV4-1 | TRBD2 | TRBJ2-3
CASTSVDRYNSPLHF | TGTGCCAGCACTTCCGTTGACAGATATAATTCACCCCTCCACTTT | - | TRBV5-5 | - | TRBJ1-6
CASSPSTGGDVFGTGELFF | TGCGCCAGCAGCCCCTCGACAGGGGGCGACGTGTTTGGCACCGGGGAGCTGTTTTTT | few | TRBV5-1 | TRBD1 | TRBJ2-2
CASSSEWSDNEKLFF | TGTGCCAGCAGCTCGGAGTGGAGCGACAATGAAAAACTGTTTTTT | - | TRBV5-4 | - | TRBJ1-4
CASIPSGSYEQYF | TGTGCCAGCATCCCTTCGGGGTCCTACGAGCAGTACTTC | - | TRBV28 | - | TRBJ2-7
CASSLASYNEQFF | TGTGCCAGCAGCTTGGCCTCTTACAATGAGCAGTTCTTC | - | TRBV5-4 | - | TRBJ2-1
CSVLSTGEAFF | TGCAGTGTCCTGTCTACAGGGGAAGCTTTCTTT | - | TRBV20-1 | - | TRBJ1-1
CASSRGETDTQYF | TGCGCCAGCAGTAGAGGCGAAACGGATACGCAGTATTTT | - | TRBV5-1 | - | TRBJ2-3
CASSQDTGSGNTIYF | TGTGCCAGCAGCCAGGACACAGGCTCTGGAAACACCATATATTTT | - | TRBV4-2 | - | TRBJ1-3
CASSRDRVNTGELFF | TGTGCCAGCAGCCGGGACAGGGTGAACACCGGGGAGCTGTTTTTT | - | TRBV7-6 | TRBD1 | TRBJ2-2
CASLQPGGTGELFF | TGTGCCAGCTTGCAGCCGGGGGGCACCGGGGAGCTGTTTTTT | once | TRBV18 | TRBD2 | TRBJ2-2
CASGLVLGQGSHEQFF | TGTGCTAGTGGTTTGGTACTGGGACAGGGGAGCCATGAGCAGTTCTTC | - | TRBV12-5 | TRBD1 | TRBJ2-1
CASSPPDGKNIQYF | TGTGCCAGCAGCCCGCCGGATGGCAAAAACATTCAGTACTTC | once | TRBV9 | - | TRBJ2-4